The rows below give T cell receptor beta chains drawn from one sample of a study of T cells in Graves' hyperthyroidism and ophthalmopathy. One entry per CDR3 protein results from TCRdb running MiXCR on the multiplex PCR reads. The repertoire holds a few hundred thousand distinct CDR3 sequences, with about 15% as singletons. The sequencing sample was made of blood. The receptors come from a woman in her 30s with Graves' hyperthyroidism. Both conserved end residues are part of each CDR3. A D gene is named only where the DNA matches it firmly.

d_call: TRBD1
v_call: TRBV20-1
cdr3_aa: CSAGDRGGEKLFF

d_call: .
v_call: TRBV6-5
cdr3_aa: CASSYGGASANEKLFF

d_call: .
v_call: TRBV30
cdr3_aa: CAKGGTGGSGANVLTF

d_call: .
v_call: TRBV14
cdr3_aa: CASSQGGLSTDTQYF

d_call: .
v_call: TRBV5-1
cdr3_aa: CASSLETGSPYEQYF

d_call: .
v_call: TRBV9
cdr3_aa: CASSALRDTQYF

d_call: .
v_call: TRBV3-1
cdr3_aa: CASSQGSSGGYTF

d_call: TRBD2
v_call: TRBV20-1
cdr3_aa: CSARLAGGYNEQFF

d_call: TRBD1
v_call: TRBV20-1
cdr3_aa: CSARGDREQPQHF

d_call: .
v_call: TRBV11-2
cdr3_aa: CASSLDLPSSREQFF

d_call: .
v_call: TRBV20-1
cdr3_aa: CRSEDTQYF

d_call: .
v_call: TRBV9
cdr3_aa: CASSVTASLSSYNEQFF

d_call: .
v_call: TRBV30
cdr3_aa: CAWSEGKNIQYF

d_call: TRBD1
v_call: TRBV7-9
cdr3_aa: CASSQGQGSNNEQFF

d_call: .
v_call: TRBV5-4
cdr3_aa: CASSLLSGASPLHF

d_call: .
v_call: TRBV5-1
cdr3_aa: CASSLGDSAPLHF

d_call: .
v_call: TRBV5-1
cdr3_aa: CASSVDGQTNSPLHF

d_call: .
v_call: TRBV7-3
cdr3_aa: CASSLTLVAEQYF

d_call: TRBD1
v_call: TRBV15
cdr3_aa: CATSPQGKGNQPQHF

d_call: .
v_call: TRBV25-1
cdr3_aa: CASSDVGGGYTF

d_call: .
v_call: TRBV12-3/TRBV12-4
cdr3_aa: CASRRDRTSYNEQFF

d_call: .
v_call: TRBV7-3
cdr3_aa: CASSGRETYGYTF

d_call: .
v_call: TRBV20-1
cdr3_aa: CSARGGTNSYEQYF

d_call: .
v_call: TRBV7-9
cdr3_aa: CASSTQGSKNIQYF

d_call: TRBD2
v_call: TRBV24-1
cdr3_aa: CATSDLTSGSRTGELFF

d_call: .
v_call: TRBV6-1
cdr3_aa: CASSRQTGKGGSPLHF

d_call: TRBD2
v_call: TRBV20-1
cdr3_aa: CSALPGLAYNEQFF